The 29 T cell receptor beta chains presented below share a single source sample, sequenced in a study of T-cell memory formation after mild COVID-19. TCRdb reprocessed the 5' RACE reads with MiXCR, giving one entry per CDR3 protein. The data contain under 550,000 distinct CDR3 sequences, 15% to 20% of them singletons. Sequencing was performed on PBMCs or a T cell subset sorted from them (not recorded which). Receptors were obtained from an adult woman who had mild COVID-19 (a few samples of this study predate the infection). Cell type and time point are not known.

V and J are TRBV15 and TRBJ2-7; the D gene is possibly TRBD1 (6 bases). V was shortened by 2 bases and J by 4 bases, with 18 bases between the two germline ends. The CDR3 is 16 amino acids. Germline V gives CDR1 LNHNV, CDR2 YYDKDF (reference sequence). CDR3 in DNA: TGTGCCACCAGCAGACCGGGACACTCAAGCTCATACGAGCAGTACTTC. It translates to CATSRPGHSSSYEQYF.

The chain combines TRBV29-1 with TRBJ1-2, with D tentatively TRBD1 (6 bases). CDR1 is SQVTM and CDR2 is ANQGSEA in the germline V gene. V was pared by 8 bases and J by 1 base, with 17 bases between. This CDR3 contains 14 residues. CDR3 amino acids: CSTDRGQGNYGYTF. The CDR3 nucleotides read TGCAGCACTGACCGGGGGCAGGGTAACTATGGCTACACCTTC.

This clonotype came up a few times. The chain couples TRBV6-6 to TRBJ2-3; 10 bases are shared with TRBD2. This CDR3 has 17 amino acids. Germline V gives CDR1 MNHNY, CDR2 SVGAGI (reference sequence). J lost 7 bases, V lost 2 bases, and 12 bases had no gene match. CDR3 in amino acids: CASSYPAVAGGSYTQYF. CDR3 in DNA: TGTGCCAGCAGTTACCCCGCTGTAGCGGGGGGTTCCTATACGCAGTATTTT.

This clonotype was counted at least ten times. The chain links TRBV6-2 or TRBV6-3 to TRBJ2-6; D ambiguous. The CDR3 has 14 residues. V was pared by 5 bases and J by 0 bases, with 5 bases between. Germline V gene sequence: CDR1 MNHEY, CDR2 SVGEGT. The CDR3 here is CASSTVSGANVLTF. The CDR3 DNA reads TGTGCCAGCAGTACAGTCTCTGGGGCCAACGTCCTGACTTTC.

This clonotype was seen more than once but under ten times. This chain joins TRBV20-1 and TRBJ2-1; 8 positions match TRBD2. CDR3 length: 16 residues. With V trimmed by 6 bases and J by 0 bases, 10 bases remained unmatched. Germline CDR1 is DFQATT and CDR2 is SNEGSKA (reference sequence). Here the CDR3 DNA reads TGCAGTGCCCTGATAAGGGCGGGGGGCTCCTACAATGAGCAGTTCTTC. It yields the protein CSALIRAGGSYNEQFF.

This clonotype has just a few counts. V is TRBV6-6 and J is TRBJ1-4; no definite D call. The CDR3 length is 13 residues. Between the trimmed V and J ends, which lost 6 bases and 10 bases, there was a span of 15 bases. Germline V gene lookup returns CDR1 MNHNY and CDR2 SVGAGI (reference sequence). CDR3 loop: CASRSLSIGKLFF. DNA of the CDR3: TGTGCCAGCAGGAGTCTGTCAATTGGAAAACTGTTTTTT.

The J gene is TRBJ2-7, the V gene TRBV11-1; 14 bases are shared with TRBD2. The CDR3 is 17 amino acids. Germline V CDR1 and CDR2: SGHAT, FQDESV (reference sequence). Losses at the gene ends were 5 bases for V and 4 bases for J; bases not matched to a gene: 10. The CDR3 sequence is CASSPGLAGVAGYEQYF. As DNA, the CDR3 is TGTGCCAGCAGCCCGGGACTAGCGGGAGTAGCTGGATACGAGCAGTACTTC. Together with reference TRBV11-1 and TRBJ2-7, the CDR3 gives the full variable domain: EAEVAQSPRYKITEKSQAVAFWCDPISGHATLYWYRQILGQGPELLVQFQDESVVDDSQLPKDRFSAERLKGVDSTLKIQPAELGDSAMYLCASSPGLAGVAGYEQYFGPGTRLTVT.

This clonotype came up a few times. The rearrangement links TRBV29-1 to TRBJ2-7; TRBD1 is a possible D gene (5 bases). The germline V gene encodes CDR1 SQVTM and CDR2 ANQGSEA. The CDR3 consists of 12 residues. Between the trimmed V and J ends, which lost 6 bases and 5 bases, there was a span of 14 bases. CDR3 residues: CSVPGPANEQYF. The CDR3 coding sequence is TGCAGCGTGCCAGGGCCCGCGAACGAGCAGTACTTC.

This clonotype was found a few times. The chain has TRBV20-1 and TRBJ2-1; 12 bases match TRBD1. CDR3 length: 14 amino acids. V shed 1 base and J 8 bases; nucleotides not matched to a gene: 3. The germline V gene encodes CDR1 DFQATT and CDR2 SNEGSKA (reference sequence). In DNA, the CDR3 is TGCAGTGCTAGAGTCGGGACAGGGGGCGATGAGCAGTTCTTC. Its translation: CSARVGTGGDEQFF.

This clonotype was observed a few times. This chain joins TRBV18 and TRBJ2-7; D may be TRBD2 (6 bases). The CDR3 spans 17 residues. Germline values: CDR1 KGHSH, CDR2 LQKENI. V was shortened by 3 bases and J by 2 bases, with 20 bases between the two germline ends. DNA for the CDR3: TGTGCCAGCTCACCTCTCGGCGGGGTTCTGGGGGCCTACGAGCAGTACTTC. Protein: CASSPLGGVLGAYEQYF. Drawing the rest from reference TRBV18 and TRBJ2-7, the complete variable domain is NAGVMQNPRHLVRRRGQEARLRCSPMKGHSHVYWYRQLPEEGLKFMVYLQKENIIDESGMPKERFSAEFPKEGPSILRIQQVVRGDSAAYFCASSPLGGVLGAYEQYFGPGTRLTVT.

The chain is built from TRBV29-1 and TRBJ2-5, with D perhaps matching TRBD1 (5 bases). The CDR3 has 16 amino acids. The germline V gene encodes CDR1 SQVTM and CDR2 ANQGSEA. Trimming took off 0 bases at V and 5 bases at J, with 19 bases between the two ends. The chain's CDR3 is CSVEEGTGRYGETQYF. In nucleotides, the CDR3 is TGCAGCGTTGAAGAGGGTACAGGCCGATATGGGGAGACCCAGTACTTC. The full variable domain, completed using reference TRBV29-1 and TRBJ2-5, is SAVISQKPSRDICQRGTSLTIQCQVDSQVTMMFWYRQQPGQSLTLIATANQGSEATYESGFVIDKFPISRPNLTFSTLTVSNMSPEDSSIYLCSVEEGTGRYGETQYFGPGTRLLVL.

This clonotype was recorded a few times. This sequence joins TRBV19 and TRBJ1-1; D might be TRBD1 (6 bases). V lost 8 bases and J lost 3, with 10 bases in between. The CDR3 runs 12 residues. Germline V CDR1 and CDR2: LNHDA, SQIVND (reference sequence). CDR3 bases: TGTGCCAGTTTCTGGGGGCACACTGAAGCTTTCTTT. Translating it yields CASFWGHTEAFF.

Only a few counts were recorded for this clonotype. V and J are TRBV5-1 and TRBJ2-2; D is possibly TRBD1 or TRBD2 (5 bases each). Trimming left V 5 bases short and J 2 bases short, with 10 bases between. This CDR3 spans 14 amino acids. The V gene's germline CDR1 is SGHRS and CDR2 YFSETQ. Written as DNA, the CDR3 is TGCGCCAGCAGTGGGGGTGAAAACACCGGGGAGCTGTTTTTT. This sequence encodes CASSGGENTGELFF.

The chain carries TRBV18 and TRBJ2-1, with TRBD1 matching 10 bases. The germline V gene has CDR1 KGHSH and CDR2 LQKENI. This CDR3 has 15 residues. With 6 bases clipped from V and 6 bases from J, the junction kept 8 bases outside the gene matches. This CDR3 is CASSMGQGRFNEQFF. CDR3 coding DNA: TGTGCCAGCTCCATGGGACAGGGGAGGTTCAATGAGCAGTTCTTC.

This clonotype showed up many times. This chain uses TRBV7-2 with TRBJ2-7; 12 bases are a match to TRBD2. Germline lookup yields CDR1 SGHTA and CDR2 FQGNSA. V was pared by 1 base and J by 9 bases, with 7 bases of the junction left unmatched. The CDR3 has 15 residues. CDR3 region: CASSLDLAGGPVQYF. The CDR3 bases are TGTGCCAGCAGCTTAGACCTAGCGGGAGGGCCGGTGCAGTACTTC. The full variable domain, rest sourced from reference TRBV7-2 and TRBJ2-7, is GAGVSQSPSNKVTEKGKDVELRCDPISGHTALYWYRQSLGQGLEFLIYFQGNSAPDKSGLPSDRFSAERTGGSVSTLTIQRTQQEDSAVYLCASSLDLAGGPVQYFGPGTRLTVT.

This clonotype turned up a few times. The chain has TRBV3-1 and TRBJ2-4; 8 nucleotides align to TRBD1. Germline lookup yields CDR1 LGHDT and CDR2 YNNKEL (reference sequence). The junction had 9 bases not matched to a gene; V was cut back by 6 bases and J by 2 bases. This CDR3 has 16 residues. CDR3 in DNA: TGTGCCAGCAGTCATTTTCAGGGGGCTTCCAAAAACATTCAGTACTTC. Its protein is CASSHFQGASKNIQYF.

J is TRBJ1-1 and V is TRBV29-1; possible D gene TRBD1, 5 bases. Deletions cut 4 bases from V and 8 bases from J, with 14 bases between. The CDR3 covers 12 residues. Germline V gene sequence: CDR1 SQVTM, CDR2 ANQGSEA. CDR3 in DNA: TGCAGCGTTGTCGGGGGTGACCCCGAAGCTTTCTTT. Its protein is CSVVGGDPEAFF.

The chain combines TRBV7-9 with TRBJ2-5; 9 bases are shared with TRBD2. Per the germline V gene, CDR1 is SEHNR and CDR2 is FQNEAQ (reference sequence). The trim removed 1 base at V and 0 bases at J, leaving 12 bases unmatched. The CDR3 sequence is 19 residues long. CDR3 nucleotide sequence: TGTGCCAGCAGCTTAGTGGGACTAGCTGTTCCTGGGGACCAAGAGACCCAGTACTTC. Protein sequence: CASSLVGLAVPGDQETQYF.

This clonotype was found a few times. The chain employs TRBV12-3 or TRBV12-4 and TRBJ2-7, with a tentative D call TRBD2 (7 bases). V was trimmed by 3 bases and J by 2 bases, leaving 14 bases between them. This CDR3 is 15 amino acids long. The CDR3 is CASSLGGPLTYEQYF. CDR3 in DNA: TGTGCCAGCAGTTTGGGGGGGCCCCTTACCTACGAGCAGTACTTC.

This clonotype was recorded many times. For the CDR3, the DNA is TGTGCCAGCAGTCCCCCCGGGGAGCTGTTTTTT. Translation gives CASSPPGELFF. The chain recombines TRBV12-3 or TRBV12-4 with TRBJ2-2; no firm D call. Trimming took off 5 bases at V and 6 bases at J, with 4 bases between the two ends. The CDR3 contains 11 residues.

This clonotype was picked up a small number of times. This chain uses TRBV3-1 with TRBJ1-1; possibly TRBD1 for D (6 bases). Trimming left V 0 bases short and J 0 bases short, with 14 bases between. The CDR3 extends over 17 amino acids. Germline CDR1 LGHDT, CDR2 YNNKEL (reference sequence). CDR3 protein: CASSQDLRTDMNTEAFF. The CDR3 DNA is TGTGCCAGCAGCCAAGATCTTCGGACAGACATGAACACTGAAGCTTTCTTT.

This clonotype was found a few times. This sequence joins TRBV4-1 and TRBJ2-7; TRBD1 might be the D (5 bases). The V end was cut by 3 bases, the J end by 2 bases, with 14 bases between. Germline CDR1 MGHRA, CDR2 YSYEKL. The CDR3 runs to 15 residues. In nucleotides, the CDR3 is TGCGCCAGCAGCCAGTCCAGGGTAAATCCCTACGAGCAGTACTTC. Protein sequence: CASSQSRVNPYEQYF.

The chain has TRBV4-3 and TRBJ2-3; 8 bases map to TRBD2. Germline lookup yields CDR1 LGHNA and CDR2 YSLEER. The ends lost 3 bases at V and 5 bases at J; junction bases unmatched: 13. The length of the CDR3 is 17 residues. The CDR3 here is CASSHLLGAGEEDTQYF. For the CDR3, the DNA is TGCGCCAGCAGCCACCTTCTTGGAGCGGGGGAGGAAGATACGCAGTATTTT.

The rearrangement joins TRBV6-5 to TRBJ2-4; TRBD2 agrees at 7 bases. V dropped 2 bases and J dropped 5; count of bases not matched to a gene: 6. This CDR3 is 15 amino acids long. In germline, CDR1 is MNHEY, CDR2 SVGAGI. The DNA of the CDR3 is TGTGCCAGCAGTTACGCTGGGGGGAGGGAAAACATTCAGTACTTC. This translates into CASSYAGGRENIQYF.

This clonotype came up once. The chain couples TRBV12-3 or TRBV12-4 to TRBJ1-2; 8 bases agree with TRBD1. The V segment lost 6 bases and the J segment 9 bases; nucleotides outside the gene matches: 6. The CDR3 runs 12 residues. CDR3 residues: CASSPWTGRYTF. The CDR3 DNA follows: TGTGCCAGCAGCCCCTGGACAGGGCGCTACACCTTC.

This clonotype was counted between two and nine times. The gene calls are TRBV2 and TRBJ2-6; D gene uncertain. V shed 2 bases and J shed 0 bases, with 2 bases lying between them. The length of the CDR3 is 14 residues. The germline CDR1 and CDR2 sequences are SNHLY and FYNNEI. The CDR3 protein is CASSEPSGANVLTF. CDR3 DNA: TGTGCCAGCAGTGAACCCTCTGGGGCCAACGTCCTGACTTTC.

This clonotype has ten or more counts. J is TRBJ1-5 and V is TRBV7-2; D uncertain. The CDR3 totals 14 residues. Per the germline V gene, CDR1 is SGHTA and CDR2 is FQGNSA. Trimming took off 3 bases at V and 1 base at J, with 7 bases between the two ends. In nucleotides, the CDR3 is TGTGCCAGCAGCTTGGGAATGAGCAATCAGCCCCAGCATTTT. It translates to CASSLGMSNQPQHF.

The CDR3 DNA reads as TGCAGTGCTAGTCGGCCTAGCGGGAGGGCCAGTTCGTCCTACAATGAGCAGTTCTTC. This codes for CSASRPSGRASSSYNEQFF. This sequence joins TRBV20-1 and TRBJ2-1; 12 nucleotides agree with TRBD2. The CDR3 runs to 19 residues. V lost 3 bases to trimming and J lost 1 base; unmatched junction nucleotides: 13. CDR1 is DFQATT and CDR2 is SNEGSKA in the germline V gene (reference sequence).

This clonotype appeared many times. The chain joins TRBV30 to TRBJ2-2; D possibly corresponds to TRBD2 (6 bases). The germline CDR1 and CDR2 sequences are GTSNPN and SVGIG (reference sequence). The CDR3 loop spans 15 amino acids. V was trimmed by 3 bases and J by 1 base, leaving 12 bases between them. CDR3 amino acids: CAWRTWGVNTGELFF. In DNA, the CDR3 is TGTGCCTGGAGGACCTGGGGGGTGAACACCGGGGAGCTGTTTTTT.